The TCR beta chain described here comes from a study of blood T cell repertoires in COVID-19. Study-wide background: Samples representing acute and convalescent COVID-19 were sourced from the United States, Italy and Spain. Nucleic acid was either cDNA or gDNA, and it came from T cells, B-cell-depleted T cells, or PBMCs.

CDR3 length: 15 residues. The V gene's germline CDR1 is SSHAT and CDR2 FNYEAQ (reference sequence). Authors' data handling: Reference gene primer amplification gave estimated nucleated cell counts. Profiling relied on immunoSEQ multiplex PCR, and the TCRdb table lists in-frame clones only, not all of them. V and J calls and clone size are as listed in that table; D and trimming were resolved from the DNA. The table lists 220,000 or so clones, approximately 80% of them singletons. This sequence originates from a woman aged 80 or older with acute or convalescent COVID-19. This chain joins TRBV7-7 and TRBJ1-5; 8 positions match TRBD1. The sample consisted of peripheral blood. CDR3 residues: CATRDRIDQNQPQHF. The CDR3 DNA reads TGTGCAACCAGGGACAGGATCGACCAAAATCAGCCCCAGCATTTT.